This TCR beta chain derives from a study of T cell changes during pregnancy in multiple sclerosis. The table came from immunoSEQ multiplex PCR; TCRdb's copy has only in-frame clones and leaves some out. The data contain roughly 100,000 clones, about 90% of them singletons. In this sample, this clone turned up once. The CDR3 spans 16 residues. The V end lost 4 bases, the J end lost 4 bases, and 19 bases lay between the germline ends. Germline V gene sequence: CDR1 MNHNY, CDR2 SVGAGI (reference sequence). Specimen: peripheral blood, collected after pregnancy. The chain joins TRBV6-6 to TRBJ1-2; D is perhaps TRBD1 (6 bases). The TCR was taken from a female donor with multiple sclerosis, enrolled in a pregnancy study. The CDR3 loop is CASSSLDRGNSYGYTF. CDR3 nucleotide sequence: TGTGCCAGCAGTTCCCTGGACAGAGGTAATTCCTATGGCTACACCTTC.